The source of this T cell receptor (beta chain) is a study of shared clonotypes between healthy human individuals (TCRdb year 2020). Concerning the study at large: Three men and a couple of women, aged 18 to 49 years, made up the cohort. Between about 0.8 and 9 billion PBMCs per donor were obtained by leukapheresis. Blood TCR repertoires of about five healthy adults were deeply sequenced to estimate repertoire size and the extent of clonotype sharing between individuals. Libraries were prepared and TCR repertoires were sequenced by different laboratories using diverse techniques, in order to increase sequencing depth and limit assay-specific biases. For each donor, CD4 naive and CD4 memory were each given three plates, CD8 naive was given two plates, and CD8 memory was given one plate.

Using the deep immunoSEQ assay, multiplex PCR amplified TCR CDR3 regions from genomic DNA. For each cell subset, the extracted genomic DNA was distributed evenly across all wells of several immunoSEQ 96-well plates, and each plate served as one replicate. For sorted subsets, roughly 0.2 ug genomic DNA, equal to about 30,000 T cell genomes, was loaded into each replicate PCR. The purified libraries were quantified using a Qubit 3.0 fluorometer, sized with a Bioanalyzer 2100, and then quantified again using the KAPA Library Quantification kit. Each immunoSEQ 96-well plate was sequenced on its own single-read 150-cycle Illumina NextSeq 550 flow cell. Concerning the study's data processing: Because only junctional sequences without quality scores were contained in the immunoSEQ output, filtering matching that applied to full-length reads could not be performed. To assign V/J genes and CDR3, sequences were annotated using PyIR, a Python wrapper for IgBLAST v1.9, with IMGT germline references. Any read was removed if the V/J assignment was weak (E-value above 1e-6), the CDR3 was missing, or the read contained stop codons, out-of-frame junctions, or ambiguous translated residues. V3J clonotypes were defined as sequences sharing an identical inferred V gene, J gene, and CDR3 amino acid sequence. To compute the percentage overlap between repertoires, the number of shared unique clonotypes was divided by the size of the smaller repertoire. Repertoire richness was assessed with RTK rarefaction, the Chao1 estimator, and Recon v2.1 estimates of unobserved clonotypes. OLGA was used to compute generation probabilities for all TCRbeta clonotypes that the gDNA method yielded from a handful of donors. Drawn from immuneACCESS, this table holds only the in-frame rearrangements with V and J called that TCRdb kept. Clones are partly lost; checked studies trace under half to an unresolved V gene and leave the rest unexplained. That table gives V, J and clone size, and the DNA gave D and trimming. The sample table records roughly 2,500,000 clones; 80% to 95% of these occur just once. Together, the top ten hold about 0.38% of the sample.

Donors were healthy HIV-negative adults with no recently reported acute infections or vaccinations. Every donor was a Caucasian adult residing in Nashville, Tennessee, USA. Magnetic negative selection was used to enrich CD4+ T cells, after which naive cells were positively selected on CD45RA and the negative fraction became the memory subset. Blood was obtained by leukapheresis, after which PBMCs were separated by Ficoll-Histopaque density gradient centrifugation and cryopreserved in liquid nitrogen vapor phase. Analytical flow cytometry was used to check the purity and quantity of each magnetically sorted T cell population. Each sorted fraction had its genomic DNA isolated and then quantified by UV absorbance on a Nanodrop 2000c. In regard to this clone: Its specific antigen is unknown. The input lacks base qualities; no much larger clone sits a single base away.

In the germline V gene, CDR1 corresponds to MDHEN and CDR2 to SYDVKM. Reading from cysteine to phenylalanine, the CDR3 counts 14 amino acids. Here the CDR3 DNA is all that survives: 42 bases in frame from base 1. Deletion took 8 bases off V and 5 bases off J, with a span of 16 bases between the germline ends. Results the study describes overall, beyond this receptor: The small number of donors limited the genetic and exposure-history diversity represented. Rarefaction of sorted-subset datasets indicated incomplete sequencing despite the large sequencing depth. Compared with non-shared clonotypes, the clonotypes found in all four sorted-subset donors had higher generation probabilities. Larger estimated clonotype richness was generally found for naive subsets than for memory subsets. Across four donors, around 5.4% of naive CD4, roughly 3.3% of naive CD8, around 2.1% of memory CD4, and 0.4% of memory CD8 clonotypes were shared. Sampling was limited to blood, and TCR repertoires in tissue likely differ from TCR repertoires in blood. Based on pairwise subsampling, the degree of clonotype sharing among donors was expected to be affected by sequencing depth.

The receptor was derived from a man in his late teens or twenties in good health. Some clones in this sample may be carry-over from other donors' samples. The sequenced material came from naive CD4+ T cells from PBMCs. The sample's cell subset or site, from its label and the paper: CD45RA+ positively selected. Recombination joined TRBV28 with TRBJ2-1; perhaps TRBD1 is the D gene, with 5 bases matching. This receptor has the CDR3 CASSRTLFNNEQFF. The DNA is TGTGCCAGCTCCCGGACACTATTTAACAATGAGCAGTTCTTC. Here the CDR3 is joined to the reference TRBV28 and TRBJ2-1 genes, and the full variable domain is: DVKVTQSSRYLVKRTGEKVFLECVQDMDHENMFWYRQDPGLGLRLIYFSYDVKMKEKGDIPEGYSVSREKKERFSLILESASTNQTSMYLCASSRTLFNNEQFFGPGTRLTVL.